This TCR beta chain emerged from a study of T cells in Graves' hyperthyroidism and ophthalmopathy. Study background: Before treatment of any kind, peripheral blood was taken at initial diagnosis. Overall study results and limits: The blood repertoire included most of the expanded thyroid clonotypes above 0.001.

Unmatched junction bases numbered 17, after V lost 8 bases and J lost 9 bases. The germline V gene has CDR1 SGHTA and CDR2 FQGNSA. This CDR3 region has 17 residues. This clonotype came up a few times. Its antigen is as yet unknown. It was uncontrolled infection, other autoimmune disease, pregnancy or lactation that excluded patients. Thyroid ultrasound and orbital computed tomography, with clinical symptoms and serum thyroxine and TRAb, informed diagnoses. Using RNA transcripts as the source, TCR beta CDR3 regions were amplified. First-round RT-PCR targeting the TCR CDR3 was performed with the HTBI primer set. TCRdb processed the multiplex PCR reads anew with MiXCR; each CDR3 protein has one entry. The data show a few hundred thousand distinct CDR3 sequences, more than 15% seen once.

The sequenced material came from blood. This sequence originates from a woman younger than 35 with Graves' ophthalmopathy. V is TRBV7-2 and J is TRBJ2-3; 13 bases fit TRBD2. The CDR3 DNA is TGTGCCAGCTCCCCCGCGGGGACTAGCGGGGTTGGCGGCACGCAGTATTTT. As protein: CASSPAGTSGVGGTQYF. Supplemented by reference TRBV7-2 and TRBJ2-3, the full variable domain reads GAGVSQSPSNKVTEKGKDVELRCDPISGHTALYWYRQSLGQGLEFLIYFQGNSAPDKSGLPSDRFSAERTGGSVSTLTIQRTQQEDSAVYLCASSPAGTSGVGGTQYFGPGTRLTVL.